These T cell receptor beta chains were read from a single sample in a study of control samples from healthy donors and cancer patients. Assay: immunoSEQ multiplex PCR; the TCRdb copy retains only in-frame clones and omits some. Of 200,000 or so clones detected, 85% to 95% appear once; the ten largest clones hold roughly 1.6%. The sample taken for sequencing was blood. Receptors were obtained from a man aged 50-59 years in good health. Both conserved end residues are part of each CDR3. The D gene is left open where the match is weak. The listing skips clone size in some rows; elsewhere it reads once, few, many or a size class.

j_call | v_call | d_call | clone_size | cdr3_aa | cdr3_nt
TRBJ1-3 | TRBV6-5 | . | . | CASNSGMSNTIYF | TGTGCCAGCAACTCGGGTATGAGCAACACCATATATTTT
TRBJ1-3 | TRBV10-3 | . | . | CAISDRGDSGNTIYF | TGTGCCATCAGTGACCGAGGAGACTCTGGAAACACCATATATTTT
TRBJ2-2 | TRBV5-1 | . | . | CASSPGTYNTGELFF | TGCGCCAGCAGCCCCGGGACATACAACACCGGGGAGCTGTTTTTT
TRBJ1-1 | TRBV5-1 | . | once | CASSFRGNTEAFF | TGCGCCAGCAGCTTCCGAGGGAACACTGAAGCTTTCTTT
TRBJ1-2 | TRBV5-1 | TRBD1 | . | CASSPDRDGYTF | TGCGCCAGCAGCCCAGACAGGGACGGCTACACCTTC
TRBJ1-5 | TRBV5-6 | . | once | CASSEQGSGNQPQHF | TGTGCCAGCAGCGAACAGGGATCAGGCAATCAGCCCCAGCATTTT
TRBJ2-1 | TRBV6-5 | . | . | CASSYSAGEVNNEQFF | TGTGCCAGCAGTTACTCGGCAGGGGAAGTCAACAATGAGCAGTTCTTC
TRBJ2-5 | TRBV5-8 | TRBD1 | . | CASSPDRVGETQYF | TGTGCCAGCAGCCCTGACAGGGTGGGAGAGACCCAGTACTTC
TRBJ1-6 | TRBV2 | . | . | CASSTTGISYNSPLHF | TGTGCCAGCAGCACCACAGGGATCTCCTATAATTCACCCCTCCACTTT
TRBJ1-3 | TRBV9 | . | . | CASSVRGDSGNTIYF | TGTGCCAGCAGCGTACGAGGAGACTCTGGAAACACCATATATTTT
TRBJ1-5 | TRBV7-9 | . | . | CASSLDSFGNQPQHF | TGTGCCAGCAGCTTAGACAGCTTCGGCAATCAGCCCCAGCATTTT
TRBJ2-6 | TRBV28 | . | . | CASSLDIVSGANVLTF | TGTGCCAGCAGTTTGGACATAGTGTCTGGGGCCAACGTCCTGACTTTC
TRBJ2-3 | TRBV9 | . | once | CASSVVAGTDTQYF | TGTGCCAGCAGCGTAGTGGCAGGCACAGATACGCAGTATTTT
TRBJ1-5 | TRBV23-1 | . | . | CASHRAVQTRYQPQHF | TGCGCCAGCCATAGGGCAGTCCAGACCCGGTATCAGCCCCAGCATTTT
TRBJ2-3 | TRBV6-1 | . | . | CASSEPGEGTDTQYF | TGTGCCAGCAGTGAGCCAGGGGAGGGCACAGATACGCAGTATTTT
TRBJ2-2 | TRBV5-1 | . | . | CASSRRQGNTGELFF | TGCGCCAGCAGCCGGCGGCAGGGGAACACCGGGGAGCTGTTTTTT
TRBJ2-2 | TRBV15 | . | . | CATSRGGTDTGELFF | TGTGCCACCAGCAGAGGTGGCACAGACACCGGGGAGCTGTTTTTT
TRBJ2-1 | TRBV28 | . | . | CASPRGPGEQFF | TGTGCCAGTCCTAGGGGCCCAGGTGAGCAGTTCTTC
TRBJ2-5 | TRBV18 | TRBD2 | . | CASSPSGGASETQYF | TGTGCCAGCTCACCCAGCGGGGGGGCATCAGAGACCCAGTACTTC
TRBJ1-4 | TRBV28 | TRBD1 | . | CASSKVGQGLGKLFF | TGTGCCAGCAGTAAGGTGGGACAGGGGTTGGGAAAACTGTTTTTT
TRBJ2-5 | TRBV3-1/TRBV3-2 | . | . | CASSWRQLQETQYF | TGTGCCAGCAGCTGGCGGCAACTCCAAGAGACCCAGTACTTC
TRBJ1-2 | TRBV2 | . | . | CASNGVPNDYGYTF | TGTGCCAGCAATGGGGTACCCAACGACTATGGCTACACCTTC